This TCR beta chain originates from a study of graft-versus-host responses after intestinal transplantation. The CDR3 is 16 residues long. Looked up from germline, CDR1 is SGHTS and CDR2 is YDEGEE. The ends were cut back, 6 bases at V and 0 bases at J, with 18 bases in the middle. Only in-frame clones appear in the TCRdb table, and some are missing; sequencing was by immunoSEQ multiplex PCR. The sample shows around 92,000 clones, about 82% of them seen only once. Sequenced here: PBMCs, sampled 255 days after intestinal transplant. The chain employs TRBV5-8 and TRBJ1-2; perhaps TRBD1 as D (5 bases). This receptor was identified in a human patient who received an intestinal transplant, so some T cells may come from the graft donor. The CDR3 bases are TGTGCCAGCACTTCCCCGGGACTTACAGCTAACTATGGCTACACCTTC. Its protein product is CASTSPGLTANYGYTF.